This is a list of T cell receptor beta chains from one sample in a study of cytotoxic CD8 clonotypes in ibrutinib-treated CLL. The table came from immunoSEQ multiplex PCR; TCRdb's copy has only in-frame clones and leaves some out. The sample records around 310,000 clones, roughly 80% being singletons. The sequencing used PBMCs, collected before ibrutinib treatment. These receptors originate from a human donor with chronic lymphocytic leukemia. CDR3s include the opening cysteine and the closing phenylalanine or tryptophan. A D gene is named only where the DNA matches it firmly. Expanded clones get a size class; other rows say once, few or many, or leave the size out.

-	TRBD2	TRBV28	TRBJ2-1	CASSLRPLAGDNEQFF	TGTGCCAGCAGTTTACGTCCACTAGCGGGAGACAATGAGCAGTTCTTC
-	TRBD2	TRBV7-9	TRBJ2-1	CASSGGSGTTTYNEQFF	TGTGCCAGCAGCGGGGGTAGCGGGACGACCACCTACAATGAGCAGTTCTTC
-	-	TRBV9	TRBJ2-2	CASSVDGRLPSAGELFF	TGTGCCAGCAGCGTAGACGGTCGACTCCCCTCCGCCGGGGAGCTGTTTTTT
-	TRBD1	TRBV7-9	TRBJ1-4	CASSPTGAPREKLFF	TGTGCCAGCAGCCCGACAGGGGCTCCTCGTGAAAAACTGTTTTTT
-	-	TRBV19	TRBJ2-7	CASKGQRSSYEQYF	TGTGCCAGTAAAGGACAGCGGAGCTCCTACGAGCAGTACTTC
-	-	TRBV7-6	TRBJ2-1	CASSLSNEQFF	TGTGCCAGCAGCCTAAGCAATGAGCAGTTCTTC
-	-	TRBV11-2	TRBJ1-2	CASSPGNNYGYTF	TGTGCCAGCAGCCCCGGGAACAACTATGGCTACACCTTC
-	TRBD2	TRBV7-9	TRBJ2-7	CASSPYTSGISYEQYF	TGTGCCAGCAGCCCCTATACTAGCGGGATATCCTACGAGCAGTACTTC
-	-	TRBV11-3	TRBJ2-7	CASSLGAAYEQYF	TGTGCCAGCAGCTTGGGGGCCGCCTACGAGCAGTACTTC
few	TRBD1	TRBV27	TRBJ2-7	CASSLGQASYEQYF	TGTGCCAGCAGTTTAGGACAGGCCTCCTACGAGCAGTACTTC
few	-	TRBV6-6	TRBJ1-2	CASSLDYGYTF	TGTGCCAGCAGTTTGGACTATGGCTACACCTTC
-	-	TRBV7-6	TRBJ2-7	CASSLFLDASYEQYF	TGTGCCAGCAGCTTATTTTTAGACGCCTCCTACGAGCAGTACTTC
-	TRBD2	TRBV7-6	TRBJ2-5	CASSLAILAGVETQYF	TGTGCCAGCAGCTTAGCTATACTAGCGGGAGTAGAGACCCAGTACTTC
-	-	TRBV9	TRBJ2-2	CASSVLGGERTGELFF	TGTGCCAGCAGCGTTTTGGGCGGAGAACGCACCGGGGAGCTGTTTTTT
-	TRBD2	TRBV11-2	TRBJ2-1	CASSYLTSGGSQFF	TGTGCCAGCAGCTACCTGACTAGCGGGGGCTCGCAGTTCTTC
-	TRBD1	TRBV27	TRBJ2-4	CASSLFGPGQGARNIQYF	TGTGCCAGCAGTTTATTTGGACCGGGACAGGGGGCGAGGAACATTCAGTACTTC
-	-	TRBV27	TRBJ2-7	CASSSRNIPYEQYF	TGTGCCAGCAGTTCCAGAAATATTCCCTACGAGCAGTACTTC
-	TRBD2	TRBV4-2	TRBJ2-1	CASSQVSGGETNEQFF	TGTGCCAGCAGCCAAGTCTCGGGGGGGGAAACGAATGAGCAGTTCTTC
-	-	TRBV30	TRBJ2-5	CACRGALRVWETQYF	TGTGCCTGTCGTGGGGCTTTGAGGGTTTGGGAGACCCAGTACTTC
-	-	TRBV6-6	TRBJ1-4	CASSYWRGEKLFF	TGTGCCAGCAGTTACTGGAGGGGCGAAAAACTGTTTTTT
few	TRBD2	TRBV18	TRBJ2-7	CASSDRLARYEQYF	TGTGCCAGCTCAGATAGACTAGCGAGGTACGAGCAGTACTTC
few	TRBD2	TRBV5-1	TRBJ2-3	CASSYQGSGSTDTQYF	TGCGCCAGCAGCTATCAGGGTAGCGGGAGCACAGATACGCAGTATTTT
-	TRBD1	TRBV27	TRBJ1-1	CASTRQGAYTEAFF	TGTGCCAGCACCCGACAGGGGGCGTACACTGAAGCTTTCTTT
-	-	TRBV7-6	TRBJ2-5	CASILRYGQETQYF	TGTGCCAGCATCCTAAGATATGGTCAAGAGACCCAGTACTTC
-	-	TRBV19	TRBJ1-1	CASSILNTEAFF	TGTGCCAGTAGTATATTAAACACTGAAGCTTTCTTT
few	TRBD2	TRBV7-9	TRBJ2-7	CASSLGGLAGGYEQYF	TGTGCCAGCAGCTTAGGGGGACTAGCGGGAGGCTACGAGCAGTACTTC
-	-	TRBV6-5	TRBJ1-1	CASRDPRPSNTEAFF	TGTGCCAGCCGAGATCCTCGGCCGAGTAACACTGAAGCTTTCTTT
-	-	TRBV30	TRBJ2-5	CAWSVLAVIETQYF	TGTGCCTGGAGTGTACTAGCCGTGATTGAGACCCAGTACTTC
-	TRBD1	TRBV6-5	TRBJ1-2	CASNPGQGAFDGYTF	TGTGCCAGCAACCCCGGACAGGGGGCTTTCGATGGCTACACCTTC
-	TRBD1	TRBV6-5	TRBJ2-2	CASSHRGSGGGELFF	TGTGCCAGCAGCCACAGGGGGTCTGGCGGCGGGGAGCTGTTTTTT
-	-	TRBV9	TRBJ2-7	CASSLSTSEQYF	TGTGCCAGCAGCCTCAGTACGAGTGAGCAGTACTTC
-	TRBD1	TRBV5-1	TRBJ2-2	CASSLQGATGELFF	TGCGCCAGCAGCTTGCAGGGGGCCACCGGGGAGCTGTTTTTT
-	-	TRBV2	TRBJ2-7	CASTLGGVALSYEQYF	TGTGCCAGCACCCTGGGAGGAGTCGCCTTGTCCTACGAGCAGTACTTC
-	TRBD2	TRBV14	TRBJ2-7	CASSLPGTSGRSYEQYF	TGTGCCAGCAGCTTACCCGGGACTAGCGGGAGAAGTTACGAGCAGTACTTC
-	-	TRBV5-1	TRBJ1-3	CASSLAYLTSGNTIYF	TGCGCCAGCAGCTTGGCCTACCTAACATCGGGAAACACCATATATTTT